One and the same sample provided the 3 T cell receptor beta chains below, sequenced in a study of Ad26.COV2.S vaccination and SARS-CoV-2 variants. Treatment in this sample: roughly 19 received Ad26.COV2.S at low or high dose, single or two shots; several received placebo; per-sample allocation not given. Sample collection was performed on day 63 after the first vaccine or placebo injection. Libraries were prepared by immunoSEQ multiplex PCR; TCRdb keeps only in-frame clonotypes and omits some of them. The data show 440,000 or so clones, 90% seen once. The material sequenced was peripheral blood, taken in a trial of Ad26.COV2.S vaccine versus placebo. These receptors came from a person between 18 and 59 years old who received the Ad26.COV2.S COVID-19 vaccine or a placebo.

This rearrangement joins TRBV27 to TRBJ2-3; unclear D gene. This CDR3 spans 15 amino acids. Germline assignment: CDR1 MNHEY and CDR2 SMNVEV (reference sequence). V was pared by 3 bases and J by 1 base, with 11 bases between. The DNA of the CDR3 is TGTGCCAGCAGTTTCATAGCTGCCCGCACAGATACGCAGTATTTT. Protein: CASSFIAARTDTQYF.

The chain joins TRBV11-1 to TRBJ2-7; 9 nucleotides match TRBD1. V lost 3 bases to trimming and J lost 1 base; unmatched junction nucleotides: 1. The length of the CDR3 is 14 residues. Germline lookup yields CDR1 SGHAT and CDR2 FQDESV (reference sequence). The CDR3 DNA reads as TGTGCCAGCAGCTTGGGGACAGGGTCCTACGAGCAGTACTTC. Translation gives CASSLGTGSYEQYF.

J is TRBJ2-7 and V is TRBV11-2, with TRBD2 matching 12 bases. Germline V gives CDR1 SGHAT, CDR2 FQNNGV. V lost 5 bases and J lost 4; bases outside the gene matches: 18. The CDR3 runs to 19 residues. The CDR3 DNA follows: TGTGCCAGCAGCCGCAAGGGACAGGCAAGGACTAGCGGGATTTACGAGCAGTACTTC. As protein: CASSRKGQARTSGIYEQYF. Full variable domain (rest looked up from reference TRBV11-2 and TRBJ2-7): EAGVAQSPRYKIIEKRQSVAFWCNPISGHATLYWYQQILGQGPKLLIQFQNNGVVDDSQLPKDRFSAERLKGVDSTLKIQPAKLEDSAVYLCASSRKGQARTSGIYEQYFGPGTRLTVT.